This passage covers 15 T cell receptor beta chains from one sample sequenced in a study of blood T cell repertoires in COVID-19. Sequenced by immunoSEQ multiplex PCR; TCRdb stores in-frame clones only, minus some. In the table there are more than 110,000 clones, roughly 85% of which are singletons. Sequencing input: peripheral blood. All receptors derive from a man aged 55 to 70 with acute or convalescent COVID-19.

This clone has more than one count but fewer than ten. J is TRBJ1-5 and V is TRBV6-1; D might be TRBD1 (5 bases). The CDR3 has 14 residues. Germline CDR1 MNHNS, CDR2 SASEGT. V lost 2 bases and J lost 7, with 12 bases in between. The CDR3 loop reads CASSEQGGRQPQHF. CDR3 in DNA: TGTGCCAGCAGTGAACAGGGAGGTAGGCAGCCCCAGCATTTT.

The chain combines TRBV3-1 (or the pseudogene TRBV3-2) with TRBJ1-4; the match to TRBD1 covers 7 bases. The V gene's germline CDR1 is LGHDT and CDR2 YNNKEL (reference sequence). The CDR3 covers 12 residues. The V segment lost 4 bases and the J segment 12 bases; nucleotides outside the gene matches: 5. The CDR3 region is CASSLGGFELFF. CDR3 nucleotide sequence: TGTGCCAGCAGCCTAGGGGGCTTTGAACTGTTTTTT.

This chain connects TRBV30 to TRBJ1-5; weak D call: TRBD1 (5 bases). The germline V and J ends were trimmed by 2 bases and 6 bases, with 17 bases remaining between them. Germline V gives CDR1 GTSNPN, CDR2 SVGIG (reference sequence). This CDR3 spans 15 amino acids. The CDR3 region has the DNA TGTGCCTGGAGTAAAAACCGGGGGGGAGGTCAGCCCCAGCATTTT. Protein: CAWSKNRGGGQPQHF.

The CDR3 protein is CAIRLDRGYGYTF. Here the CDR3 DNA reads TGTGCCATCCGATTAGACAGGGGTTATGGCTACACCTTC. J is TRBJ1-2 and V is TRBV10-3; TRBD1 matches 8 bases. Germline values: CDR1 ENHRY, CDR2 SYGVKD. Trimming cost V 8 bases and J 5 bases; bases outside gene matches: 7. The CDR3 consists of 13 residues.

This clone was counted only a few times. The rearrangement links TRBV11-3 to TRBJ2-5, with D possibly being TRBD2 (6 bases). Germline-derived CDR1 and CDR2 are SGHNT and YENEEA. The CDR3 is 14 residues long. V lost 5 bases to trimming and J lost 3 bases, with 13 bases between them. The DNA for the CDR3 is TGTGCCAGCAGCGAGAGTAGCGGTAAAGAGACCCAGTACTTC. It encodes CASSESSGKETQYF.

V and J are TRBV28 and TRBJ1-4, with D possibly being TRBD1 (5 bases). Trimming took off 4 bases at V and 3 bases at J, with 12 bases between the two ends. The CDR3 consists of 15 residues. CDR1 and CDR2 from the germline V gene are MDHEN and SYDVKM. In DNA form, the CDR3 reads TGTGCCAGCAGTTCCTCAGGGTGGGCTAATGAAAAACTGTTTTTT. This encodes CASSSSGWANEKLFF.

The chain recombines TRBV19 with TRBJ1-5; D unresolved. The ends were cut back, 9 bases at V and 1 base at J, with 16 bases in the middle. This CDR3 comprises 15 residues. CDR1 and CDR2 (germline): LNHDA, SQIVND (reference sequence). In DNA, the CDR3 is TGTGCCAGCCTCAAAGGCGGCGGAAGCAATCAGCCCCAGCATTTT. It translates to CASLKGGGSNQPQHF. Combining the CDR3 with reference TRBV19 and TRBJ1-5 gives the whole variable domain DGGITQSPKYLFRKEGQNVTLSCEQNLNHDAMYWYRQDPGQGLRLIYYSQIVNDFQKGDIAEGYSVSREKKESFPLTVTSAQKNPTAFYLCASLKGGGSNQPQHFGDGTRLSIL.

The chain carries TRBV19 and TRBJ2-1; possibly TRBD2 for D (6 bases). The V end was cut by 3 bases, the J end by 4 bases, with 10 bases between. The germline CDR1 and CDR2 sequences are LNHDA and SQIVND (reference sequence). The CDR3 contains 14 residues. CDR3 residues: CASSIASAYNEQFF. The CDR3 DNA reads TGTGCCAGTAGTATCGCTAGCGCTTACAATGAGCAGTTCTTC.

The genes are TRBV24-1 and TRBJ1-4; perhaps TRBD1 as D (6 bases). V was pared by 7 bases and J by 8 bases, with 10 bases between. CDR3 length equals 12 residues. Germline V lookup: CDR1 KGHDR, CDR2 SFDVKD. The CDR3 bases are TGTGCCACCAGGGGACAAAGCGAAAAACTGTTTTTT. Encoded protein: CATRGQSEKLFF.

The chain uses TRBV18 and TRBJ1-1; D is ambiguous. This CDR3 region has 13 residues. Trimming took off 3 bases at V and 1 base at J, with 6 bases between the two ends. The germline gives CDR1 KGHSH, CDR2 LQKENI. CDR3 amino acids: CASSPTENTEAFF. CDR3 coding DNA: TGTGCCAGCTCACCCACAGAGAACACTGAAGCTTTCTTT.

This chain links TRBV19 with TRBJ1-5; 8 bases map to TRBD1. Germline V gene lookup returns CDR1 LNHDA and CDR2 SQIVND (reference sequence). V lost 1 base, J lost 11 bases, and 7 bases stayed unmatched. The length of the CDR3 is 14 residues. The CDR3 spells CASSIGGQGKSQHF. The CDR3 nucleotides are TGTGCCAGTAGTATAGGCGGACAGGGCAAGTCCCAGCATTTT. The full variable domain, rest sourced from reference TRBV19 and TRBJ1-5, is DGGITQSPKYLFRKEGQNVTLSCEQNLNHDAMYWYRQDPGQGLRLIYYSQIVNDFQKGDIAEGYSVSREKKESFPLTVTSAQKNPTAFYLCASSIGGQGKSQHFGDGTRLSIL.

CDR3: CASSWTGGDSPLHF. The DNA for the CDR3 is TGTGCCAGCAGTTGGACAGGCGGCGATTCACCCCTCCACTTT. The V gene is TRBV2, the J gene TRBJ1-6; 7 nucleotides line up with TRBD1. The germline V gene encodes CDR1 SNHLY and CDR2 FYNNEI. CDR3 size: 14 residues. V gave up 5 bases and J gave up 8 bases; unmatched junction bases: 6.

The chain employs TRBV3-1 (or the pseudogene TRBV3-2) and TRBJ2-7; 15 nucleotides line up with TRBD2. V dropped 6 bases and J dropped 5; count of bases not matched to a gene: 8. The CDR3 totals 16 residues. Per germline, CDR1 LGHDT and CDR2 YNNKEL (reference sequence). This CDR3 reads CASSSGTSGRFDEQYF. The CDR3 nucleotides are TGTGCCAGCAGTTCCGGGACTAGCGGGAGGTTCGACGAGCAGTACTTC.

The chain joins TRBV5-1 to TRBJ2-3; 7 nucleotides line up with TRBD2. V shed 5 bases, J shed 2 bases, and the junction held 5 bases outside the gene matches. Germline loops: CDR1 SGHRS, CDR2 YFSETQ. The CDR3 is 14 amino acids. For the CDR3, the DNA is TGCGCCAGCAGGAAGCGGGACTACACAGATACGCAGTATTTT. Translation gives CASRKRDYTDTQYF.

The chain joins TRBV7-3 to TRBJ2-1, with 9 positions matching TRBD1. After removal of 5 bases from V and 9 bases from J, the junction contained 11 bases not matched to a gene. This CDR3 contains 15 residues. Germline loops: CDR1 SGHTA, CDR2 FQGTGA. CDR3 amino acids: CASSVAGTGNGEQFF. CDR3 sequence (DNA): TGTGCCAGCAGCGTTGCCGGGACAGGGAATGGTGAGCAGTTCTTC.